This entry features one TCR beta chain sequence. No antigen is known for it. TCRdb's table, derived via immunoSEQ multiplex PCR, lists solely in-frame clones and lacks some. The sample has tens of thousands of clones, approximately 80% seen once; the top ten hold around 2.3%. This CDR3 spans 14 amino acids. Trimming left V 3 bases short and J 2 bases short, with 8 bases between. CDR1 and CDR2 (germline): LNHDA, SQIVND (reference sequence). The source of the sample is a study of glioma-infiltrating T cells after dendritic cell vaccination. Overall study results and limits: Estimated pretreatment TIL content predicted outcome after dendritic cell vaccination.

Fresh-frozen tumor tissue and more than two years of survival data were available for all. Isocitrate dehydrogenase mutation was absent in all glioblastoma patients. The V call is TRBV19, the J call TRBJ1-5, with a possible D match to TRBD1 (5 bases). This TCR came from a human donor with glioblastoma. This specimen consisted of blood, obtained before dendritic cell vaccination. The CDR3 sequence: CASSIMTGNQPQHF. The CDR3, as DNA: TGTGCCAGTAGTATTATGACAGGCAATCAGCCCCAGCATTTT.